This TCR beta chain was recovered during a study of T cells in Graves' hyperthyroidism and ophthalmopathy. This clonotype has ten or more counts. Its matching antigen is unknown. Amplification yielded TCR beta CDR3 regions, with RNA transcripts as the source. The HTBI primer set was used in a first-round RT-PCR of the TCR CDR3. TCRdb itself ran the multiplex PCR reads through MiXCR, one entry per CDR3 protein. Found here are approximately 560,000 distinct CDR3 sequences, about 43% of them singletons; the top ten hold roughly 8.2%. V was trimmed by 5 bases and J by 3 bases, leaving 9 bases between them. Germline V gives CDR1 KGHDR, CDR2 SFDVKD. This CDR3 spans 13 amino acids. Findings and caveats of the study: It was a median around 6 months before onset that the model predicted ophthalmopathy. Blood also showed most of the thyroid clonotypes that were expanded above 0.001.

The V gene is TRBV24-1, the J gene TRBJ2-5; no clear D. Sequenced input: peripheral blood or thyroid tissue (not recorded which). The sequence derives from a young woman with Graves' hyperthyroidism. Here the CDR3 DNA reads TGTGCCACCAGTGTAAGTGGGAAAGAGACCCAGTACTTC. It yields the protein CATSVSGKETQYF.